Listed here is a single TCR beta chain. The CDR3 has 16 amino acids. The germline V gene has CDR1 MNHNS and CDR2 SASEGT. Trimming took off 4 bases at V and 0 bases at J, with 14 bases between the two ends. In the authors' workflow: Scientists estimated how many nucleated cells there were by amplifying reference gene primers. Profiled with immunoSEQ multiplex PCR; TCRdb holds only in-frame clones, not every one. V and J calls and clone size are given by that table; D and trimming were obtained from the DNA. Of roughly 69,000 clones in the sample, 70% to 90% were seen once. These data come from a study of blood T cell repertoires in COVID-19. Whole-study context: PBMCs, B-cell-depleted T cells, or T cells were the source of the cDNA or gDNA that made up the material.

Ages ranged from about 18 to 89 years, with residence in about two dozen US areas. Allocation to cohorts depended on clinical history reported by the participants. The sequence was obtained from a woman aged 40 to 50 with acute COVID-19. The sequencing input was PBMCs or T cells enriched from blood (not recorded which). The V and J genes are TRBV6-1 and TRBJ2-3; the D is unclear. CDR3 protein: CASSAPTETSTDTQYF. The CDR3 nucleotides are TGTGCCAGCAGTGCTCCTACGGAGACTAGCACAGATACGCAGTATTTT.